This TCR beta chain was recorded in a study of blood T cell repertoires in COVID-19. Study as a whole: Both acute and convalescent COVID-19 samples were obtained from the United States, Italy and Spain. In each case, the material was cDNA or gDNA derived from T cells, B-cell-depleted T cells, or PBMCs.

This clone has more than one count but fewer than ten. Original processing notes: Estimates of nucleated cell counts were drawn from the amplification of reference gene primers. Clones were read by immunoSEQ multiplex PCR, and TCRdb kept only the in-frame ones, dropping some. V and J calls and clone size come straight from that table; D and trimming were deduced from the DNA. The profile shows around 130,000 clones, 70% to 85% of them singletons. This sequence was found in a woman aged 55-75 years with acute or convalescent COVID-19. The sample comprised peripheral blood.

CDR3 in DNA: TGTGCCTGGAGTTCGTGGGGGACAAATTCACCCCTCCACTTT. This codes for CAWSSWGTNSPLHF. The chain is built from TRBV30 and TRBJ1-6; weak D call: TRBD1 (6 bases). V was pared by 2 bases and J by 7 bases, with 12 bases between. Germline CDR1 reads GTSNPN; CDR2 reads SVGIG (reference sequence). CDR3 size: 14 residues.